This T cell receptor beta chain was found in a study of shared clonotypes between healthy human individuals. For every subset, genomic DNA was evenly distributed across several immunoSEQ plates. In the source study's methods: Junction-only sequences produced by ImmunoSEQ had no quality scores, so filtering differed. The repertoire was sequenced with immunoSEQ multiplex PCR; TCRdb's copy has only in-frame clones and lacks some. The V and J calls and clone size were taken over from that table, and D and trimming were inferred from the DNA. The sample contains around 500,000 clones, roughly 77% of which appear only once. From germline, CDR1 is KGHSH and CDR2 LQKENI. This CDR3 comprises 18 residues. With 2 bases clipped from V and 2 bases from J, the junction kept 10 bases outside the gene matches.

Material: PBMCs. This receptor was obtained from a woman between 40 and 50 years old in good health. Some clones in this sample may be carry-over from other donors' samples. The chain carries TRBV18 and TRBJ2-4, with 9 bases identical to TRBD2. CDR3 nucleotide sequence: TGTGCCAGCTCACCAGCGGGAGGGCCGCAATCATCCAAAAACATTCAGTACTTC. As protein: CASSPAGGPQSSKNIQYF.